One and the same sample provided the 9 T cell receptor beta chains below, sequenced in a study of blood T cell repertoires in COVID-19. Only in-frame clones appear in the TCRdb table, and some are missing; sequencing was by immunoSEQ multiplex PCR. The repertoire holds about 320,000 clones, with about 85% as singletons. Sequencing used PBMCs or T cells enriched from blood (not recorded which). The receptors come from a young woman who had been exposed to COVID-19.

The V call is TRBV5-4, the J call TRBJ2-1; 10 nucleotides line up with TRBD2. Per the germline V gene, CDR1 is SGHNT and CDR2 is YYREEE (reference sequence). The length of the CDR3 is 15 residues. Trimming at V came to 5 bases and at J to 5 bases, leaving 7 bases not matched to a gene. The chain's CDR3 is CASRRWTSGHNEQFF. The CDR3 DNA reads as TGTGCCAGCAGACGATGGACTAGCGGACACAATGAGCAGTTCTTC.

This clone was counted many times. The rearrangement links TRBV28 to TRBJ2-7, with D perhaps matching TRBD2 (6 bases). The CDR3 length is 14 residues. Per germline, CDR1 MDHEN and CDR2 SYDVKM. V was clipped by 10 bases and J by 1 base, with 17 bases between them. Here the CDR3 reads CATLLAGPSYEQYF. The CDR3 DNA is TGTGCCACCCTATTGGCGGGACCTTCCTACGAGCAGTACTTC.

The rearrangement links TRBV19 to TRBJ2-1, with 14 positions matching TRBD2. CDR3 size: 14 residues. The germline V gene has CDR1 LNHDA and CDR2 SQIVND (reference sequence). Trimming at V came to 6 bases and at J to 12 bases, leaving 7 bases not matched to a gene. The CDR3 is CASSPGTSGSRQFF. CDR3 bases: TGTGCCAGTAGCCCCGGGACTAGCGGGAGTAGGCAGTTCTTC. Using reference TRBV19 and TRBJ2-1 for the parts outside the CDR3, the full variable domain is DGGITQSPKYLFRKEGQNVTLSCEQNLNHDAMYWYRQDPGQGLRLIYYSQIVNDFQKGDIAEGYSVSREKKESFPLTVTSAQKNPTAFYLCASSPGTSGSRQFFGPGTRLTVL.

V gene TRBV27 combines with J gene TRBJ1-1, with D uncertain. This CDR3 comprises 12 residues. V shed 6 bases and J shed 5 bases, with 10 bases lying between them. The V gene's germline CDR1 is MNHEY and CDR2 SMNVEV (reference sequence). CDR3 bases: TGTGCCAGCAGGGGCGCGGGAACTGAAGCTTTCTTT. Protein sequence: CASRGAGTEAFF.

The chain employs TRBV19 and TRBJ1-5; D remains unclear. Germline CDR1 LNHDA, CDR2 SQIVND (reference sequence). V was pared by 3 bases and J by 6 bases, with 12 bases between. The CDR3 has 14 amino acids. The CDR3 here is CASSMGALGQPQHF. The DNA for the CDR3 is TGTGCCAGTAGTATGGGCGCATTGGGTCAGCCCCAGCATTTT.

The chain uses TRBV4-3 and TRBJ2-5, with D maybe TRBD1 (6 bases). Per the germline V gene, CDR1 is LGHNA and CDR2 is YSLEER. CDR3 length: 15 amino acids. Trimming cost V 0 bases and J 7 bases, with 15 bases left between them. The CDR3 region is CASSQDGRLQGTQYF. The CDR3 DNA is TGCGCCAGCAGCCAAGACGGCAGGCTACAGGGGACCCAGTACTTC.

The rearrangement joins TRBV2 to TRBJ2-3, with a possible D match to TRBD2 (6 bases). CDR1 is SNHLY and CDR2 is FYNNEI in the germline V gene. V dropped 8 bases and J dropped 5 bases, with 14 bases sitting between them. CDR3 length: 13 amino acids. CDR3 protein: CASSRTNEDTQYF. The CDR3 DNA is TGTGCCAGCTCAAGGACTAACGAAGATACGCAGTATTTT.

The chain links TRBV7-3 to TRBJ2-6; TRBD1 matches at 8 bases. The trim removed 1 base at V and 0 bases at J, leaving 14 bases unmatched. CDR1 is SGHTA, CDR2 FQGTGA, per germline. There are 21 residues in the CDR3. This CDR3 reads CASSLISNIGTGPSGANVLTF. CDR3 DNA sequence: TGTGCCAGCAGCTTAATTAGTAATATTGGGACAGGCCCCTCTGGGGCCAACGTCCTGACTTTC.

The chain has TRBV12-2 and TRBJ1-2; the listed D gene, TRBD1, was not tested against the DNA. TRBV12-2 is listed as a pseudogene. The CDR3 contains 12 residues. CDR3 loop: CASRSTNYGYTF. The CDR3 coding sequence is TGTGCAAGTCGCTCCACTAACTATGGCTACACCTTC.